Each of the 12 T cell receptor beta chains below was sequenced from the same sample in a study of Graves' ophthalmopathy and Graves' hyperthyroidism. RNA transcripts were the source from which TCR beta CDR3 regions were amplified. HTBI primers primed a first-round RT-PCR, and a second-round multiplex PCR followed. TCRdb redid the calling of the multiplex PCR reads with MiXCR, one entry per CDR3 protein. The sample lists 200,000 to 250,000 distinct CDR3 sequences; approximately 42% were seen once. The source material was peripheral blood. The receptors were gathered from an adult man with Graves' ophthalmopathy.

This clonotype occurred many times. The V gene is TRBV15, the J gene TRBJ1-5; no firm D call. This CDR3 has 14 residues. CDR1 and CDR2 from the germline V gene are LNHNV and YYDKDF (reference sequence). The V and J ends lost 4 bases and 4 bases respectively, with 11 bases between them. In DNA form, the CDR3 reads TGTGCCACCAGCACAAGACGGGAAAATCAGCCCCAGCATTTT. This translates into CATSTRRENQPQHF.

This clonotype was observed a single time. The genes are TRBV7-2 and TRBJ1-4; TRBD1 might be the D (5 bases). There are 11 residues in the CDR3. Trimming cost V 5 bases and J 13 bases, with 11 bases left between them. Germline assignment: CDR1 SGHTA and CDR2 FQGNSA. CDR3 nucleotide sequence: TGTGCCAGCAGCGGCCATAGGGGACTGTTTTTT. Protein: CASSGHRGLFF.

This clonotype came up a few times. The chain carries TRBV9 and TRBJ2-5; D unresolved. V lost 4 bases and J lost 5, with 15 bases in between. Germline V CDR1 and CDR2: SGDLS, YYNGEE. The CDR3 runs to 14 residues. This CDR3 reads CASSPRGRAETQYF. CDR3 nucleotide sequence: TGTGCCAGCAGCCCCCGAGGACGAGCGGAGACCCAGTACTTC. The full variable domain, rest sourced from reference TRBV9 and TRBJ2-5, is DSGVTQTPKHLITATGQRVTLRCSPRSGDLSVYWYQQSLDQGLQFLIQYYNGEERAKGNILERFSAQQFPDLHSELNLSSLELGDSALYFCASSPRGRAETQYFGPGTRLLVL.

The chain carries TRBV29-1 and TRBJ2-6; a possible D gene is TRBD1 (7 bases). From germline, CDR1 is SQVTM and CDR2 ANQGSEA. This CDR3 has 19 amino acids. Trimming stripped 8 bases from V and 0 bases from J, with 26 bases between. The CDR3 sequence: CSIVLGRDSRHSGANVLTF. The CDR3 bases are TGCAGCATTGTATTGGGGCGGGACAGCCGACACTCTGGGGCCAACGTCCTGACTTTC.

This clonotype came up many times. This chain uses TRBV20-1 with TRBJ2-2; possibly TRBD2 for D (5 bases). The CDR3 loop spans 16 amino acids. Trimming removed 0 bases from V and 0 bases from J, with 11 bases in between. CDR1 DFQATT and CDR2 SNEGSKA come from the germline V gene (reference sequence). The CDR3 region has the DNA TGCAGTGCTAGAGATGCGGGCGGCGCGAACACCGGGGAGCTGTTTTTT. This gives the protein CSARDAGGANTGELFF.

This clonotype was counted many times. This CDR3 reads CASSLDRAGTEAFF. Here the CDR3 DNA reads TGTGCCAGCAGCTTGGACAGGGCTGGGACTGAAGCTTTCTTT. The rearrangement uses TRBV7-9 and TRBJ1-1; 8 nucleotides agree with TRBD1. Germline V gene sequence: CDR1 SEHNR, CDR2 FQNEAQ (reference sequence). Trimming removed 3 bases from V and 5 bases from J; junction bases left unmatched: 5. CDR3 size: 14 residues. Full variable domain (remainder filled in from reference TRBV7-9 and TRBJ1-1): DTGVSQNPRHKITKRGQNVTFRCDPISEHNRLYWYRQTLGQGPEFLTYFQNEAQLEKSRLLSDRFSAERPKGSFSTLEIQRTEQGDSAMYLCASSLDRAGTEAFFGQGTRLTVV.

The V and J genes are TRBV2 and TRBJ1-3; D might be TRBD1 (5 bases). Trimming took 6 bases from V and 1 from J, leaving 7 bases between them. The germline V gene has CDR1 SNHLY and CDR2 FYNNEI. This CDR3 spans 13 amino acids. CDR3 residues: CASRGGSGNTIYF. The CDR3 nucleotides read TGTGCCAGCAGGGGGGGGTCTGGAAACACCATATATTTT.

Here the CDR3 DNA reads TGTGCCATCAGTGCCACTGGGGCTAATGAGCAGTTCTTC. It yields the protein CAISATGANEQFF. The genes are TRBV10-3 and TRBJ2-5, with D possibly being TRBD1 (5 bases). The J call may be mistaken, given a closer DNA end match to TRBJ2-1. Germline-derived CDR1 and CDR2 are ENHRY and SYGVKD. The CDR3 is made up of 13 amino acids.

This clonotype was found many times. The genes are TRBV29-1 and TRBJ1-2, with D perhaps matching TRBD1 (6 bases). Germline V CDR1 and CDR2: SQVTM, ANQGSEA. Between the trimmed V and J ends, which lost 6 bases and 2 bases, there was a span of 13 bases. The CDR3 is made up of 13 amino acids. The CDR3 bases are TGCAGCGTAGGGGACACACGAAACTATGGCTACACCTTC. Its translation: CSVGDTRNYGYTF.

Turning to this clonotype: A much larger clone is a single base away; this may be a read error. The chain is built from TRBV24-1 and TRBJ2-7; D is unresolved. CDR1 and CDR2 from the germline V gene are KGHDR and SFDVKD. The CDR3 has 13 amino acids. The CDR3 DNA reads as TGTGCCATCAGTGGAGCGTCCCTCTACGAGCAGTACTTC. Translating it yields CAISGASLYEQYF.

The V call is TRBV19, the J call TRBJ2-2, with 7 bases lining up with TRBD1. Germline CDR1 reads LNHDA; CDR2 reads SQIVND (reference sequence). J was trimmed by 0 bases and V by 5 bases; bases with no gene match: 6. The CDR3 sequence is 16 residues long. The chain's CDR3 is CASSGRDSTNTGELFF. The CDR3 bases are TGTGCCAGTAGTGGACGGGACAGCACGAACACCGGGGAGCTGTTTTTT.

This clonotype has at least ten counts. This chain joins TRBV29-1 and TRBJ1-2; D unclear. Germline lookup yields CDR1 SQVTM and CDR2 ANQGSEA. Deletions cut 3 bases from V and 0 bases from J, with 8 bases between. CDR3 length equals 13 residues. The DNA for the CDR3 is TGCAGCGTTGAGAGGCCATCTAACTATGGCTACACCTTC. This codes for CSVERPSNYGYTF.